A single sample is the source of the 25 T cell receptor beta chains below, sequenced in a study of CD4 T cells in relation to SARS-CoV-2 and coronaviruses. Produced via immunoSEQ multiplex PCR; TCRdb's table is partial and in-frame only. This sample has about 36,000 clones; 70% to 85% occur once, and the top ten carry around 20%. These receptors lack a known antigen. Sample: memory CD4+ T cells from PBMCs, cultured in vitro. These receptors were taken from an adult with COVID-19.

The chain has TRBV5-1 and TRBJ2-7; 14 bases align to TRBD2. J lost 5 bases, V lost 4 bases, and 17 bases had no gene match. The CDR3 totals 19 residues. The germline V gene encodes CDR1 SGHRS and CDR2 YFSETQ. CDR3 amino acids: CASSVYPGLAGVGPDEQYF. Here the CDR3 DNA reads TGCGCCAGCAGCGTATACCCGGGACTAGCGGGAGTGGGGCCTGACGAGCAGTACTTC.

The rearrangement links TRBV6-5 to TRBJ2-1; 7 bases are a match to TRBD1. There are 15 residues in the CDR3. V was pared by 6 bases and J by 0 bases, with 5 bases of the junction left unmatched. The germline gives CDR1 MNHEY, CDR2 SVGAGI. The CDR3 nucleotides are TGTGCCAGCAGCGGACAGGCCGACTCCTACAATGAGCAGTTCTTC. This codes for CASSGQADSYNEQFF.

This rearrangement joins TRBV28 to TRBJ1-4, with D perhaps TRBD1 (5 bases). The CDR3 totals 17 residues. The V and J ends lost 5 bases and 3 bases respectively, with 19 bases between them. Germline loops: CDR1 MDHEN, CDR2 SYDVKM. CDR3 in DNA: TGTGCCAGCAGTCCCACCTTGGGCAGGGACCCTAATGAAAAACTGTTTTTT. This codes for CASSPTLGRDPNEKLFF.

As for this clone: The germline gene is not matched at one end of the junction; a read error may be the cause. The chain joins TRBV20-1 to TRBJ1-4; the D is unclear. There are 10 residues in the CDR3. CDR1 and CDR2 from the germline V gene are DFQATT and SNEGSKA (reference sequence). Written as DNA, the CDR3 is TGCAGTGCTGCTAAGGAAAAACTGTTTTTT. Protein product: CSAAKEKLFF.

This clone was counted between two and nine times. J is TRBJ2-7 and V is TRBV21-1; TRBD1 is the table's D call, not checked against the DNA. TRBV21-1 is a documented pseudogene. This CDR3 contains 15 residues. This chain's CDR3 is CASSTGQGATYEQYF. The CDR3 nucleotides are TGTGCCAGCAGCACGGGACAGGGGGCCACCTACGAGCAGTACTTC.

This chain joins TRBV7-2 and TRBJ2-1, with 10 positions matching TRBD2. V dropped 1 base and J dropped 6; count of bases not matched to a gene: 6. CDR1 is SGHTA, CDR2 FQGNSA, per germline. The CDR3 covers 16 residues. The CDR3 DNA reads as TGTGCCAGCAGCTTAGTAGTTACTAGCGGGGCCAATGAGCAGTTCTTC. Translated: CASSLVVTSGANEQFF.

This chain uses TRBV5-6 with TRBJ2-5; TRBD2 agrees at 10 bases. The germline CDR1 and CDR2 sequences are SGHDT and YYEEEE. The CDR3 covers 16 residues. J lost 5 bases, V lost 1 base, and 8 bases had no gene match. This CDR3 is CASSLFSSGGPETQYF. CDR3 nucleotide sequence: TGTGCCAGCAGCTTGTTTTCTAGCGGGGGCCCCGAGACCCAGTACTTC.

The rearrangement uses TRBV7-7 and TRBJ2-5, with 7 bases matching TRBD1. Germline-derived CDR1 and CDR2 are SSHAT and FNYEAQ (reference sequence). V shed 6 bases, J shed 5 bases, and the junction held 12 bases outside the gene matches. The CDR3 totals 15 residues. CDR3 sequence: CASSRMTGPGETQYF. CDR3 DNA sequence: TGTGCCAGCAGTCGGATGACAGGGCCTGGGGAGACCCAGTACTTC.

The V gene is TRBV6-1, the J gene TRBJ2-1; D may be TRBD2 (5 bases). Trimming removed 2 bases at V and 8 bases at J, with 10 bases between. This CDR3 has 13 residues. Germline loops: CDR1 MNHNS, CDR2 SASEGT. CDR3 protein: CASSETRGHEQFF. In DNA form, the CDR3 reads TGTGCCAGCAGTGAAACACGCGGGCATGAGCAGTTCTTC.

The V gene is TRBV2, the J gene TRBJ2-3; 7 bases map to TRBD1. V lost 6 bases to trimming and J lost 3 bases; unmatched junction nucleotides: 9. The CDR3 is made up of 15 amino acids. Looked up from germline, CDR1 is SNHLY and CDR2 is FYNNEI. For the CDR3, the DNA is TGTGCCAGCAGGGAAAACAGGGGCGCAACAGATACGCAGTATTTT. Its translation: CASRENRGATDTQYF. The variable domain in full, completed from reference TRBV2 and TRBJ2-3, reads EPEVTQTPSHQVTQMGQEVILRCVPISNHLYFYWYRQILGQKVEFLVSFYNNEISEKSEIFDDQFSVERPDGSNFTLKIRSTKLEDSAMYFCASRENRGATDTQYFGPGTRLTVL.

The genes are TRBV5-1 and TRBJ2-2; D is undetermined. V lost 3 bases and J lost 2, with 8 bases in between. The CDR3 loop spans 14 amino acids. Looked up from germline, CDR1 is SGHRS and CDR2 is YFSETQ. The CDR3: CASSWSSNTGELFF. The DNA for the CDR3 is TGCGCCAGCAGCTGGAGCTCTAACACCGGGGAGCTGTTTTTT. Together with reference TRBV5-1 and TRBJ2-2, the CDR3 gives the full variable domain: KAGVTQTPRYLIKTRGQQVTLSCSPISGHRSVSWYQQTPGQGLQFLFEYFSETQRNKGNFPGRFSGRQFSNSRSEMNVSTLELGDSALYLCASSWSSNTGELFFGEGSRLTVL.

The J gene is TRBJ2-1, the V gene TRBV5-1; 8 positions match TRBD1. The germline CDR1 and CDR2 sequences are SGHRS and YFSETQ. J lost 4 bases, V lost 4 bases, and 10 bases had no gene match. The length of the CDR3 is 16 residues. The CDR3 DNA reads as TGCGCCAGCAGCCCGAGGACAGGGCCTGCTTACAATGAGCAGTTCTTC. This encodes CASSPRTGPAYNEQFF. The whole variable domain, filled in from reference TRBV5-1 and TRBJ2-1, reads KAGVTQTPRYLIKTRGQQVTLSCSPISGHRSVSWYQQTPGQGLQFLFEYFSETQRNKGNFPGRFSGRQFSNSRSEMNVSTLELGDSALYLCASSPRTGPAYNEQFFGPGTRLTVL.

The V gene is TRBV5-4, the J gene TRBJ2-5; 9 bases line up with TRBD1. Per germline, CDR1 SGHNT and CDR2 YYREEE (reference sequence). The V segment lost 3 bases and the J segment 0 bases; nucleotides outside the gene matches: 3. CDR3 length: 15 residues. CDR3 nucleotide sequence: TGTGCCAGCAGCTCGGGACAGGGTTACCAAGAGACCCAGTACTTC. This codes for CASSSGQGYQETQYF.

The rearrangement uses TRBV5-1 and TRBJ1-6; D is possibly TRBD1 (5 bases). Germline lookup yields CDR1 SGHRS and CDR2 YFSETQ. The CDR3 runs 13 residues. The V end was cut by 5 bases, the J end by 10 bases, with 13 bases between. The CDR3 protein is CASSQGIRSPLHF. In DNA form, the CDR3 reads TGCGCCAGCAGTCAGGGAATCAGATCACCCCTCCACTTT.

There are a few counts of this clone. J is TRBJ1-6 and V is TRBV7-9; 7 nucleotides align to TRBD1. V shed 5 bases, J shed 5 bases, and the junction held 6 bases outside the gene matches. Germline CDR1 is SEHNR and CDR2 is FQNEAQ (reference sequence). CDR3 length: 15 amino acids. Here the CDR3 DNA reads TGTGCCAGCAGCCCCCTACAGGGGAATAATTCACCCCTCCACTTT. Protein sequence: CASSPLQGNNSPLHF.

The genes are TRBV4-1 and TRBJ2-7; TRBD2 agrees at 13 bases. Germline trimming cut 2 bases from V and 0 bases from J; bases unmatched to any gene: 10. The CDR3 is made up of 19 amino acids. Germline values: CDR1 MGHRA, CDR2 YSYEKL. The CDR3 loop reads CASSQTKSGTSGDSYEQYF. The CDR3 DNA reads TGCGCCAGCAGCCAAACAAAAAGCGGGACTAGCGGGGACTCCTACGAGCAGTACTTC.

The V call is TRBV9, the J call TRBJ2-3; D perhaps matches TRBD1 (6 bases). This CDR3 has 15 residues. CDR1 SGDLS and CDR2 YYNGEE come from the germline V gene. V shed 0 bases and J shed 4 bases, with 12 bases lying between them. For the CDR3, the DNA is TGTGCCAGCAGCGTAGATCCAGGGGTATCAGATACGCAGTATTTT. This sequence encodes CASSVDPGVSDTQYF.

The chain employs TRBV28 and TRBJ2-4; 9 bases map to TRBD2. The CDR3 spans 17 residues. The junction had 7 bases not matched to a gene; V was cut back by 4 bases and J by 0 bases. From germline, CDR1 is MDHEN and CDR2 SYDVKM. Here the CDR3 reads CASSSHASGVAKNIQYF. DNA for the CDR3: TGTGCCAGCAGTTCCCACGCTAGCGGGGTAGCCAAAAACATTCAGTACTTC.

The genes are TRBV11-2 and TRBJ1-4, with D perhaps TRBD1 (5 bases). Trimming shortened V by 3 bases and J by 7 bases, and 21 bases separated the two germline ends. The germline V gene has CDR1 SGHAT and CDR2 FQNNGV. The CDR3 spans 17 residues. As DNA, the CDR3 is TGTGCCAGCAGCTTGTCGGGTGCAGGGACTGTCGGTGAAAAACTGTTTTTT. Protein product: CASSLSGAGTVGEKLFF.

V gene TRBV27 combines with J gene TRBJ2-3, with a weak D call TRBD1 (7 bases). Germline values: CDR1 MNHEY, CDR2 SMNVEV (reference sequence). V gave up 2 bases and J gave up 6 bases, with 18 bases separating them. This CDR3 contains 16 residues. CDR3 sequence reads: CASSLQGGRRWDTQYF. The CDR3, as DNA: TGTGCCAGCAGTTTACAGGGGGGAAGGCGGTGGGATACGCAGTATTTT.

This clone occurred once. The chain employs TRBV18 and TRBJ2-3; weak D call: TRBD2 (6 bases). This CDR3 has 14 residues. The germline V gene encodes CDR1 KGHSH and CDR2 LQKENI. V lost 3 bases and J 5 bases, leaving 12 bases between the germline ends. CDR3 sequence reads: CASSPTRGGDTQYF. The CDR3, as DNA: TGTGCCAGCTCACCGACTAGGGGTGGAGATACGCAGTATTTT.

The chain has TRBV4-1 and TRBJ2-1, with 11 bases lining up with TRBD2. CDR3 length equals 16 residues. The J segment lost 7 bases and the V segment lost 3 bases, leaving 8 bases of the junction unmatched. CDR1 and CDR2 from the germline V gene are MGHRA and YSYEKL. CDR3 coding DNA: TGCGCCAGCAGCCAGCTCACTAGCGGGAGTACAAATGAGCAGTTCTTC. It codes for CASSQLTSGSTNEQFF.

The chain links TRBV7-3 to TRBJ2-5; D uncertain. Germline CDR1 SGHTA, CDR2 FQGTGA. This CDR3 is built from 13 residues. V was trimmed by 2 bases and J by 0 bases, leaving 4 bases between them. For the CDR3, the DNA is TGTGCCAGCAGCTTAGGGGACCAAGAGACCCAGTACTTC. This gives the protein CASSLGDQETQYF.

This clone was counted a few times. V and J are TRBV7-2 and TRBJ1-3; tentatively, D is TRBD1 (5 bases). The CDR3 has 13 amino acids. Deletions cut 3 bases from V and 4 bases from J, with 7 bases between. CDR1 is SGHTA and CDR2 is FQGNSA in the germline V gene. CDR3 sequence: CASSLGLGNTIYF. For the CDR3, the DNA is TGTGCCAGCAGCTTGGGACTGGGAAACACCATATATTTT.

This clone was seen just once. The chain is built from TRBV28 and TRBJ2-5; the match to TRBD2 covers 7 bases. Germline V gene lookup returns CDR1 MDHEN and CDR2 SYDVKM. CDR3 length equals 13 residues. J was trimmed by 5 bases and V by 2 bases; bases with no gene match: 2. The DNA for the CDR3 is TGTGCCAGCAGTTTAGGCGGGAGTGAGACCCAGTACTTC. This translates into CASSLGGSETQYF. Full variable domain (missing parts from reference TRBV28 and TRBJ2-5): DVKVTQSSRYLVKRTGEKVFLECVQDMDHENMFWYRQDPGLGLRLIYFSYDVKMKEKGDIPEGYSVSREKKERFSLILESASTNQTSMYLCASSLGGSETQYFGPGTRLLVL.